The T cell receptor (beta chain) under discussion was sequenced for a study of radiation and T cells in renal cell carcinoma. Findings of the study overall: In blood, top tumor clones expanded by 2 weeks, shrinking by 4.

Stated time point: blood 4 weeks post-SBRT, at nephrectomy. Stated treatment: 15 Gy SBRT to primary tumor, nephrectomy 4 weeks later. Nephrectomy followed 15 Gy stereotactic body radiation by 4 weeks. After SBRT, blood was collected at 2 and 4 weeks, plus baseline. This renal cell carcinoma was of the clear cell type. This CDR3 has 13 residues. Germline loops: CDR1 SEHNR, CDR2 FQNEAQ (reference sequence). V was pared by 4 bases and J by 2 bases, with 8 bases between. The method was immunoSEQ multiplex PCR; TCRdb's version includes in-frame clones alone and lacks a portion of them. The table includes under 100,000 clones, around four fifths detected once. Note on this clone: Its antigen is not identified.

The V gene is TRBV7-9, the J gene TRBJ1-2; D is perhaps TRBD1 (5 bases). The source was blood, collected from a patient whose treatment included radiotherapy and nephrectomy. The sequence was obtained from a man aged 45-60 years with renal cell carcinoma. The CDR3 sequence is CASSSTANYGYTF. The DNA of the CDR3 is TGTGCCAGCAGCTCGACAGCCAACTATGGCTACACCTTC.